This T cell receptor (beta chain) came from a study of CD8+CD57+ T cells in acquired aplastic anemia. Flow cytometry had shown expanded CD8+CD57+ cells in the patients chosen for sequencing. For CDR3 and TCR beta VDJ profiling, genomic DNA was the template used. TCRdb recomputed calls from the reads with MiXCR, one row per CDR3 protein. The table records roughly 250,000 distinct CDR3 sequences, approximately 80% of them present only once. From germline, CDR1 is LGHNT and CDR2 FRNRAP. This CDR3 contains 16 residues. The chain links TRBV12-5 to TRBJ2-1, with 9 bases lining up with TRBD2. Sequenced material: sorted CD4+, CD8+, or CD8+CD57+ T cells (not recorded which) from PBMCs. The receptor comes from a human donor with aplastic anemia. CDR3 coding DNA: TGTGCCAGCTCAAGTCAAAGAAGCGGGGGGAGCGATGAGCAGTTCTTC. Translated, it gives CASSSQRSGGSDEQFF.